Described below is a single TCR beta chain sequence and its context. The CDR3 is 14 amino acids. V lost 4 bases, J lost 10 bases, and 10 bases stayed unmatched. Germline loops: CDR1 MGHDK, CDR2 SYGVNS. This sample is drawn from a study of cytomegalovirus exposure and HLA in healthy donors. Vbeta (60) and Jbeta (13) primers were used in the PCR. TCRdb's copy holds only in-frame clones and misses some; the assay was immunoSEQ multiplex PCR. The profile shows 90,000 to 100,000 clones, roughly 81% of them singletons. Sequencing was carried out using PBMCs. The V gene is TRBV25-1, the J gene TRBJ2-1; 7 bases align to TRBD2. The sequence was collected from a man aged 35 to 55 in good health and CMV-seronegative. The DNA for the CDR3 is TGTGCCAGCAGTGGGGTCCGTCGTAGCGGGGAGCAGTTCTTC. Protein product: CASSGVRRSGEQFF.